This T cell receptor beta chain was captured by sequencing in a study of T cell repertoires in cytomegalovirus infection (dated by TCRdb to the late 2010s). Regarding the study in general: Alongside well-studied HLA-B-restricted epitopes, the peptide stimulations were aimed at recently identified HLA-C-restricted CMV epitopes, whose presentation resists viral immunomodulation. Because public TCR beta signatures pointed to carriage of CMV infection together with the matching HLA type, the HLA type of each donor mattered for the analysis.

Taken with the paper, the label for treatment or condition translates to: in vitro stimulation with specific CMV peptide epitopes to enrich CMV-specific T cells. Overall study results and their limits: The ex vivo response was dominated by HLA-C-restricted CMV-specific TCR beta clonotypes, which also provided the single most frequent clonotype in two of eight donors. In both this cohort and an independent roughly 400-donor cohort, the cumulative frequency of public TCR beta family members distinguished carriers of CMV infection plus the relevant HLA type.

This clonotype has a handful of counts. It has no known antigen specificity. Base-call qualities are not available, and no considerably larger clone is one nucleotide away. Inclusive of the bounding cysteine and phenylalanine, the CDR3 is 15 residues long. Of the read, only the CDR3 DNA is kept; its 45 bases are in frame from base 1. CDR1 and CDR2 (SGHRS, YFSETQ) derive from the germline V gene. V loses 6 bases at its end and J loses 0 bases; junction bases beyond the gene matches: 6. Sequencing relied on an Illumina HiSeq 1500. TCRdb cleaned the public reads at Q25 with fastp, built clones with MiXCR and kept in-frame beta chains. For every CDR3 protein sequence, its rows merge into one entry that carries the most common genes and DNA. Recorded for this sample are some 920,000 distinct CDR3 sequences; around 32% of them occurred a single time. The ten largest clones represent roughly 13% of the sample.

Specimen: cultured CD8+ T cells from PBMCs, collected from culture after CMV antigen stimulation. The rearrangement combines TRBV5-1 with TRBJ2-3, with 8 junctional bases fitting TRBD1. The sequence came from a human donor in good health (CMV status not recorded). Some clones in this sample may be carry-over from other donors' samples. The CDR3 protein sequence reads: CASNQGASSTDTQYF. At the DNA level, the sequence is TGCGCCAGCAATCAGGGGGCCTCGAGCACAGATACGCAGTATTTT.